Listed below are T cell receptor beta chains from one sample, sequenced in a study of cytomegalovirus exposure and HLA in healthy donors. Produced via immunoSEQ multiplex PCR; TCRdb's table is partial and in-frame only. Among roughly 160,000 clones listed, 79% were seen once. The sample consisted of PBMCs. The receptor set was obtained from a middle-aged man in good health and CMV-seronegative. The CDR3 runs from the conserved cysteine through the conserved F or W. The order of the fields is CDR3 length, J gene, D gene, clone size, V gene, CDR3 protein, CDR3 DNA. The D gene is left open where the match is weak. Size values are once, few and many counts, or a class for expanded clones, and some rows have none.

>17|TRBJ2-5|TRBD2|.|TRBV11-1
CASSLGEVAGGRETQYF
TGTGCCAGCAGCTTGGGGGAGGTAGCGGGAGGACGCGAGACCCAGTACTTC
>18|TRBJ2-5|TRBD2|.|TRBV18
CASSPLVEAGVSGKTQYF
TGTGCCAGCTCACCACTGGTGGAAGCGGGGGTCTCGGGGAAGACCCAGTACTTC
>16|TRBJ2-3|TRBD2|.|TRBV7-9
CASSTTLAGGRDTQYF
TGTGCCAGCAGCACGACACTAGCGGGAGGGCGGGATACGCAGTATTTT
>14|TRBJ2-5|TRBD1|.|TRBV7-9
CASSSQGVQETQYF
TGTGCCAGCAGCAGTCAGGGGGTCCAAGAGACCCAGTACTTC
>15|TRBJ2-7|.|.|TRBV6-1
CASSERGGESYEQYF
TGTGCCAGCAGTGAAAGGGGGGGAGAAAGCTACGAGCAGTACTTC
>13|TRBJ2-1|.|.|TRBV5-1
CASSFHRMEEQFF
TGCGCCAGCAGCTTCCACAGGATGGAGGAGCAGTTCTTC
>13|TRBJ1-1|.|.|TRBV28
CASSLLQGREAFF
TGTGCCAGCAGTTTATTGCAGGGTAGGGAAGCTTTCTTT
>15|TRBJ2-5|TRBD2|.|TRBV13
CASSSSGGYQETQYF
TGTGCCAGCAGCAGTAGCGGGGGGTACCAAGAGACCCAGTACTTC
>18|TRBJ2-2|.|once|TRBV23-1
CASSLSEMGVGNTGELFF
TGCGCCAGCAGCCTCTCTGAAATGGGAGTGGGGAACACCGGGGAGCTGTTTTTT
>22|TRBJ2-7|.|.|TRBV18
CASSPPLFRNNSNLSFSYEQYF
TGTGCCAGCTCACCACCCCTCTTTAGGAACAATAGCAATCTATCGTTCTCCTACGAGCAGTACTTC
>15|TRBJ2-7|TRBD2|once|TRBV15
CATSRERAGSYEQYF
TGTGCCACCAGCAGAGAAAGAGCGGGATCCTACGAGCAGTACTTC
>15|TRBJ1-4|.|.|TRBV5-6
CASSPTTSTNEKLFF
TGTGCCAGCAGCCCTACGACATCAACTAATGAAAAACTGTTTTTT
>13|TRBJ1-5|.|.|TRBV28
CAGGGSVFQPQHF
TGTGCCGGCGGGGGGTCAGTTTTTCAGCCCCAGCATTTT
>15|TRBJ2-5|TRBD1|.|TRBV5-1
CASSLTGQGLETQYF
TGCGCCAGCAGCTTGACGGGACAGGGCCTGGAAACCCAGTACTTC
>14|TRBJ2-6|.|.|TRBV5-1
CASSQGTGANVLTF
TGCGCCAGCAGTCAGGGGACTGGGGCCAACGTCCTGACTTTC
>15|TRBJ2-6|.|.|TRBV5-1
CASSLTASGANGLTF
TGCGCCAGCAGTTTGACAGCCTCTGGGGCCAACGGCCTGACTTTC
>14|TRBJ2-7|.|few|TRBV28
CASSARDNSYEQYF
TGTGCCAGCAGCGCCCGGGACAACTCCTACGAGCAGTACTTC
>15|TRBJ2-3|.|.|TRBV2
CASSDGSETTDTQYF
TGTGCCAGCAGTGATGGAAGCGAAACCACAGATACGCAGTATTTT
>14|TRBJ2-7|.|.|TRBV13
CASSFSGQRYEQYF
TGTGCCAGCAGCTTCAGCGGGCAGCGGTACGAGCAGTACTTC
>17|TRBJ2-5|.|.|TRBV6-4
CASSDCSGGAWGETQYF
TGTGCCAGCAGTGACTGCAGTGGGGGGGCGTGGGGGGAGACCCAGTACTTC
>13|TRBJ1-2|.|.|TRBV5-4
CASSFTGFGGYTF
TGTGCCAGCAGCTTTACAGGGTTTGGTGGCTACACCTTC
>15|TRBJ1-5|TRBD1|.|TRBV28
CASRGTGGTGQPQHF
TGTGCCAGCAGGGGGACAGGGGGCACGGGTCAGCCCCAGCATTTT
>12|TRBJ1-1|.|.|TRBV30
CACLGSSTEAFF
TGTGCCTGCCTCGGGAGTTCCACTGAAGCTTTCTTT
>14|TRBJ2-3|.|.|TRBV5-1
CASSLGAHTDTQYF
TGCGCCAGCAGCTTGGGGGCACACACAGATACGCAGTATTTT
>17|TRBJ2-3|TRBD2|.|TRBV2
CASSKTSGRGRTDTQYF
TGTGCCAGCAGTAAGACTAGCGGGAGAGGAAGGACAGATACGCAGTATTTT
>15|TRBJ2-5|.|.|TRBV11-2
CASSLRLASQETQYF
TGTGCCAGCAGCTTAAGGCTAGCGAGTCAAGAGACCCAGTACTTC
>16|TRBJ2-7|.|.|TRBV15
CATSRESRSGAYEQYF
TGTGCCACCAGCAGAGAAAGTCGCAGCGGAGCCTACGAGCAGTACTTC
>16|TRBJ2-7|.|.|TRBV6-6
CASSCPGSVEAYEQYF
TGTGCCAGCAGTTGCCCAGGTTCGGTGGAAGCCTACGAGCAGTACTTC
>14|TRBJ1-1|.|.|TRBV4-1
CASSQQEGNTEAFF
TGCGCCAGCAGCCAACAAGAGGGGAACACTGAAGCTTTCTTT
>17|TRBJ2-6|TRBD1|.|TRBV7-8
CASSLGTGGTGANVPTF
TGTGCCAGCAGCTTAGGGACAGGGGGCACTGGGGCCAACGTCCCGACTTTC
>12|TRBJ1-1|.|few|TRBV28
CASSLRNTEAFF
TGTGCCAGCAGTTTACGGAACACTGAAGCTTTCTTT
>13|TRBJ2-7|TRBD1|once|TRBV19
CASSRQGSYEQYF
TGTGCCAGTAGTCGACAGGGATCCTACGAGCAGTACTTC
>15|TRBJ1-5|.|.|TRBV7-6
CASSLASGLNQPQHF
TGTGCCAGCAGCTTAGCCTCCGGACTTAATCAGCCCCAGCATTTT
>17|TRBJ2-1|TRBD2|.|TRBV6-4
CASSAQGLAGGLDEQFF
TGTGCCAGCAGTGCCCAGGGACTAGCGGGAGGGTTGGATGAGCAGTTCTTC
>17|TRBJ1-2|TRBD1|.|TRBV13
CASTLWDRGDSGHGYTF
TGTGCCAGCACCTTATGGGACAGGGGGGACTCTGGGCATGGCTACACCTTC
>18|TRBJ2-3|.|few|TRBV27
CASSRLFSYDRPTDTQYF
TGTGCCAGCAGCCGATTATTTTCCTATGACAGGCCCACAGATACGCAGTATTTT
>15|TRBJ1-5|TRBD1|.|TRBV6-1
CASSPPRGKRQPQHF
TGTGCCAGCAGTCCCCCCAGGGGGAAGCGTCAGCCCCAGCATTTT
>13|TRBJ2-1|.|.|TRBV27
CASNRGSGNEQFF
TGTGCCAGCAATCGGGGGAGCGGCAATGAGCAGTTCTTC
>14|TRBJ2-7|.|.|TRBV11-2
CASSLGVGDYEQYF
TGTGCCAGCAGCTTAGGGGTCGGGGACTACGAGCAGTACTTC
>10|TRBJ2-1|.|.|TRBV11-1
CASSQGEQFF
TGTGCCAGCAGCCAGGGTGAGCAGTTCTTC
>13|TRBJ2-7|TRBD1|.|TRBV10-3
CAISSTGGYEQYF
TGTGCCATCAGTTCCACAGGGGGGTACGAGCAGTACTTC
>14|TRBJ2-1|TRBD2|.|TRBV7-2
CASRTSGRVNEQFF
TGTGCCAGCAGAACTAGCGGGAGGGTAAATGAGCAGTTCTTC
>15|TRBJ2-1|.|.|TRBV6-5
CASNPDILSYNEQFF
TGTGCCAGCAACCCAGACATCCTTTCCTACAATGAGCAGTTCTTC
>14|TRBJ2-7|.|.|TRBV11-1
CASSLVPSGLEQYF
TGTGCCAGCAGCTTAGTCCCCTCCGGTTTAGAGCAGTACTTC
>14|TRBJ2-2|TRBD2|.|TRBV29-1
CSVEAGGGTGELFF
TGCAGCGTTGAGGCGGGAGGAGGCACCGGGGAGCTGTTTTTT